Below, 28 T cell receptor beta chains from the same sample are listed, as sequenced in a study of vaccination and CD4 T cells after COVID-19. TCRdb reprocessed the PCR reads via MiXCR and lists one record per CDR3 protein. The sample includes 25,000 to 35,000 distinct CDR3 sequences, approximately 49% of them seen just once. The time point was: late sampling 161 to 241 days after vaccination in a few convalescent patients. Sample: CD4+ T cells from blood, taken about 7 months after SARS-CoV-2 vaccination. These receptors originate from a human donor who had recovered from COVID-19.

The chain joins TRBV27 to TRBJ1-6; the D is unclear. V lost 5 bases to trimming and J lost 6 bases, with 11 bases between them. CDR3 length: 14 residues. Germline V lookup: CDR1 MNHEY, CDR2 SMNVEV (reference sequence). The CDR3, as DNA: TGTGCCAGCAGTCCGGATGGGATTAATTCACCCCTCCACTTT. Its protein product is CASSPDGINSPLHF.

The gene calls are TRBV27 and TRBJ2-5; D is undetermined. Trimming removed 6 bases from V and 9 bases from J, with 2 bases in between. CDR1 is MNHEY, CDR2 SMNVEV, per germline (reference sequence). This CDR3 is 8 amino acids long. The CDR3 spells CASRSQYF. As DNA, the CDR3 is TGTGCCAGCAGGTCCCAGTACTTC.

The V and J genes are TRBV4-3 and TRBJ1-2, with 8 bases fitting TRBD1. Trimming cost V 4 bases and J 4 bases; bases outside gene matches: 8. Per the germline V gene, CDR1 is LGHNA and CDR2 is YSLEER. This CDR3 region has 15 residues. The CDR3 protein is CASSPMTTGGYGYTF. CDR3 DNA sequence: TGCGCCAGCAGCCCGATGACTACAGGGGGCTATGGCTACACCTTC.

This clonotype was observed a few times. The CDR3 DNA sequence: TGCAGTGCTAGAGTGGGGAGCCGGAACGAGCAGTACTTC. It yields the protein CSARVGSRNEQYF. The chain couples TRBV20-1 to TRBJ2-7, with D maybe TRBD2 (5 bases). Trimming cost V 1 base and J 5 bases, with 12 bases left between them. The CDR3 contains 13 residues. Germline-derived CDR1 and CDR2 are DFQATT and SNEGSKA (reference sequence).

This CDR3 reads CASSEWRTGVFF. The CDR3 nucleotides read TGTGCCAGCAGTGAGTGGAGGACAGGGGTCTTCTTC. The gene calls are TRBV2 and TRBJ2-1, with TRBD1 matching over 9 bases. The CDR3 sequence is 12 residues long. Germline V CDR1 and CDR2: SNHLY, FYNNEI. The V and J ends lost 3 bases and 16 bases, in that order; junction bases with no gene match: 7.

This clonotype was seen once. The chain employs TRBV20-1 and TRBJ1-2, with TRBD1 matching over 7 bases. The germline CDR1 and CDR2 sequences are DFQATT and SNEGSKA (reference sequence). CDR3 length: 13 amino acids. V lost 8 bases and J lost 6; bases outside the gene matches: 12. The CDR3 DNA sequence: TGCAGTCCCAGGAAGGGGGCAAGGGATGGCTACACCTTC. Translation: CSPRKGARDGYTF.

The chain has TRBV27 and TRBJ1-1, with D possibly matching TRBD1 (5 bases). V dropped 2 bases and J dropped 4 bases, with 14 bases sitting between them. Germline CDR1 reads MNHEY; CDR2 reads SMNVEV (reference sequence). The CDR3 consists of 15 residues. In DNA form, the CDR3 reads TGTGCCAGCAGTTTACAAGGGCCGGGGGTCACTGAAGCTTTCTTT. It encodes CASSLQGPGVTEAFF.

This clonotype was found a few times. The rearrangement links TRBV6-2 or TRBV6-3 to TRBJ2-3; D is unclear. The CDR3 is made up of 14 amino acids. Germline V lookup: CDR1 MNHEY, CDR2 SVGEGT. The V and J ends lost 6 bases and 0 bases respectively, with 10 bases between them. The CDR3 loop reads CASSGWWSTDTQYF. CDR3 sequence (DNA): TGTGCCAGCAGCGGATGGTGGAGCACAGATACGCAGTATTTT.

Only one count was recorded for this clonotype. The chain employs TRBV5-1 and TRBJ2-2; no reliable D call. Trimming took 4 bases from V and 0 from J, leaving 10 bases between them. Germline V gene lookup returns CDR1 SGHRS and CDR2 YFSETQ. The CDR3 runs 15 residues. The CDR3 spells CASSRAAANTGELFF. CDR3 DNA sequence: TGCGCCAGCAGCAGGGCGGCCGCGAACACCGGGGAGCTGTTTTTT.

The rearrangement joins TRBV18 to TRBJ2-5, with 10 bases matching TRBD2. From germline, CDR1 is KGHSH and CDR2 LQKENI. The CDR3 is 17 amino acids. With V trimmed by 3 bases and J by 1 base, 8 bases remained unmatched. The CDR3 reads CASSPVSLAGPQETQYF. The CDR3 nucleotides are TGTGCCAGCTCACCTGTTTCACTAGCGGGACCCCAAGAGACCCAGTACTTC.

The rearrangement joins TRBV7-9 to TRBJ2-2; D might be TRBD1 (6 bases). The CDR3 covers 17 residues. Germline V gives CDR1 SEHNR, CDR2 FQNEAQ (reference sequence). Between the trimmed V and J ends, which lost 5 bases and 7 bases, there was a span of 23 bases. CDR3 sequence (DNA): TGTGCCAGCAGCCCCATCCCTGGTAGGGGGAAGAGCGGGGAGCTGTTTTTT. Its translation is CASSPIPGRGKSGELFF.

The chain joins TRBV15 to TRBJ2-3; D is unclear. Deletions cut 5 bases from V and 0 bases from J, with 6 bases between. The CDR3 has 13 residues. Germline-derived CDR1 and CDR2 are LNHNV and YYDKDF (reference sequence). In nucleotides, the CDR3 is TGTGCCACCAGCTGGGTGAGCACAGATACGCAGTATTTT. Its protein is CATSWVSTDTQYF.

This rearrangement joins TRBV7-2 to TRBJ2-4; TRBD2 agrees at 11 bases. Germline values: CDR1 SGHTA, CDR2 FQGNSA. J gave up 7 bases and V 7 bases, and 9 bases lay outside the gene matches. The CDR3 length is 15 residues. CDR3 sequence reads: CASTPGGTSGNIQYF. CDR3 nucleotides: TGTGCCAGCACGCCTGGCGGGACTAGCGGCAACATTCAGTACTTC.

The chain combines TRBV6-5 with TRBJ1-5, with D unresolved. In germline, CDR1 is MNHEY, CDR2 SVGAGI. Deletions cut 0 bases from V and 7 bases from J, with 7 bases between. The CDR3 spans 13 residues. This CDR3 reads CASSYSEEQPQHF. In nucleotides, the CDR3 is TGTGCCAGCAGTTACTCAGAGGAGCAGCCCCAGCATTTT.

The chain links TRBV28 to TRBJ2-5, with 8 bases identical to TRBD1. The CDR3 runs to 17 residues. Germline V gene lookup returns CDR1 MDHEN and CDR2 SYDVKM. The V and J ends lost 4 bases and 5 bases, in that order; junction bases with no gene match: 15. Here the CDR3 DNA reads TGTGCCAGCAGTTCCGGACAGGGATGGCCCTCAAGGGAGACCCAGTACTTC. Its protein is CASSSGQGWPSRETQYF.

The chain combines TRBV20-1 with TRBJ2-5; D uncertain. CDR1 is DFQATT and CDR2 is SNEGSKA in the germline V gene (reference sequence). V dropped 4 bases and J dropped 7 bases, with 16 bases sitting between them. This CDR3 has 13 amino acids. The CDR3 protein is CSAIISSRSTQYF. CDR3 nucleotide sequence: TGCAGTGCTATAATCTCTAGTCGGTCGACCCAGTACTTC.

This sequence joins TRBV11-1 and TRBJ2-7, with 7 bases matching TRBD1. Unmatched junction bases numbered 7, after V lost 3 bases and J lost 2 bases. This CDR3 is 15 amino acids long. The germline gives CDR1 SGHAT, CDR2 FQDESV (reference sequence). CDR3 region: CASSFSSDRAYEQYF. DNA of the CDR3: TGTGCCAGCAGCTTTTCCTCAGACAGGGCCTACGAGCAGTACTTC.

V gene TRBV19 combines with J gene TRBJ1-5; the match to TRBD1 covers 7 bases. This CDR3 comprises 13 residues. Germline-derived CDR1 and CDR2 are LNHDA and SQIVND (reference sequence). V shed 7 bases and J 9 bases; nucleotides not matched to a gene: 9. The CDR3 bases are TGTGCCAGTAATCAGGGGGAGGTTCGGCCCCAGCATTTT. Translation: CASNQGEVRPQHF.

This chain uses TRBV20-1 with TRBJ1-1, with D unclear. The length of the CDR3 is 16 residues. CDR1 and CDR2 (germline): DFQATT, SNEGSKA (reference sequence). V was trimmed by 4 bases and J by 6 bases, leaving 24 bases between them. The CDR3, as DNA: TGCAGTGCTACCTTCCGGACCGTAGGCCCGGGTTCTGAAGCTTTCTTT. This sequence encodes CSATFRTVGPGSEAFF.

The rearrangement uses TRBV28 and TRBJ2-3, with D unresolved. The V and J ends lost 3 bases and 2 bases respectively, with 9 bases between them. Germline-derived CDR1 and CDR2 are MDHEN and SYDVKM. The CDR3 has 14 amino acids. The CDR3 DNA follows: TGTGCCAGCAGTTTTAGGGCTAACACAGATACGCAGTATTTT. Its protein is CASSFRANTDTQYF.

This sequence joins TRBV7-9 and TRBJ2-7; D not resolved. The CDR3 sequence is 15 residues long. The germline V gene has CDR1 SEHNR and CDR2 FQNEAQ (reference sequence). V gave up 3 bases and J gave up 2 bases, with 14 bases separating them. The CDR3 nucleotides read TGTGCCAGCAGCTTTCAGACTGAATGGACCTACGAGCAGTACTTC. It translates to CASSFQTEWTYEQYF.

The rearrangement uses TRBV7-9 and TRBJ2-5; weak D call: TRBD2 (5 bases). The CDR3 sequence is 16 residues long. CDR1 is SEHNR and CDR2 is FQNEAQ in the germline V gene (reference sequence). Between the trimmed V and J ends, which lost 1 base and 5 bases, there was a span of 17 bases. The DNA of the CDR3 is TGTGCCAGCAGCTTAGTTGGCGGAGGACGTGGGGAGACCCAGTACTTC. It encodes CASSLVGGGRGETQYF.

The chain combines TRBV6-4 with TRBJ1-5, with D hard to call. CDR1 and CDR2 (germline): MRHNA, SNTAGT. The CDR3 sequence is 14 residues long. The V and J ends lost 6 bases and 6 bases respectively, with 15 bases between them. CDR3 sequence: CASRGGLWSQPQHF. DNA for the CDR3: TGTGCCAGCAGAGGAGGGTTATGGAGTCAGCCCCAGCATTTT.

The chain combines TRBV19 with TRBJ1-6; 7 nucleotides agree with TRBD1. The CDR3 is 14 residues long. Looked up from germline, CDR1 is LNHDA and CDR2 is SQIVND (reference sequence). The J segment lost 7 bases and the V segment lost 4 bases, leaving 4 bases of the junction unmatched. The CDR3 nucleotides read TGTGCCAGTAGTAGGGGACAGCAAAATTCACCCCTCCACTTT. Protein product: CASSRGQQNSPLHF.

V gene TRBV27 combines with J gene TRBJ2-5; 9 nucleotides match TRBD1. The CDR3 length is 15 residues. CDR1 and CDR2 (germline): MNHEY, SMNVEV (reference sequence). V gave up 3 bases and J gave up 5 bases; unmatched junction bases: 7. The CDR3 coding sequence is TGTGCCAGCAGTTTGGTGAACAGGGGGCTTGAGACCCAGTACTTC. Its translation: CASSLVNRGLETQYF.

The rearrangement joins TRBV6-1 to TRBJ2-1; 13 bases agree with TRBD2. Germline-derived CDR1 and CDR2 are MNHNS and SASEGT. The junction had 8 bases not matched to a gene; V was cut back by 5 bases and J by 4 bases. This CDR3 contains 17 residues. CDR3 in amino acids: CASSPGLAGVRYNEQFF. CDR3 sequence (DNA): TGTGCCAGCAGTCCAGGACTAGCGGGAGTCCGGTACAATGAGCAGTTCTTC.

This clonotype was picked up a small number of times. The chain links TRBV27 to TRBJ1-2; D is undetermined. Germline loops: CDR1 MNHEY, CDR2 SMNVEV (reference sequence). The CDR3 runs to 13 residues. Trimming left V 6 bases short and J 1 base short, with 9 bases between. The chain's CDR3 is CASRPQFNYGYTF. In nucleotides, the CDR3 is TGTGCCAGCAGGCCCCAGTTTAACTATGGCTACACCTTC.

Here the CDR3 reads CASSAYPGLAGVNEQFF. CDR3 nucleotide sequence: TGTGCCAGCAGCGCATACCCTGGACTAGCGGGAGTTAATGAGCAGTTCTTC. The V call is TRBV7-2, the J call TRBJ2-1; 13 positions match TRBD2. J gave up 7 bases and V 5 bases, and 11 bases lay outside the gene matches. CDR3 length: 17 residues. Germline CDR1 and CDR2: SGHTA and FQGNSA.